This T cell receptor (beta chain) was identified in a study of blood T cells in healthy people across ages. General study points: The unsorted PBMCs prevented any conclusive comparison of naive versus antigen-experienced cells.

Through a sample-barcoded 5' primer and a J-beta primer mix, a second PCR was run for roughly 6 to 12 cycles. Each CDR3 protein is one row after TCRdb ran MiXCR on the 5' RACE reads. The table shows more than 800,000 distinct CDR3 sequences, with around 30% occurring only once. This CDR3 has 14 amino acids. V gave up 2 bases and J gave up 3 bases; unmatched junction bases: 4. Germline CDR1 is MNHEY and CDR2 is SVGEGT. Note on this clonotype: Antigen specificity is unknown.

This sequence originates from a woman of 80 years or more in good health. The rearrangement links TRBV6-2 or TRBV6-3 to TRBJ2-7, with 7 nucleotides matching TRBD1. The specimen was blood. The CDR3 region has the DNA TGTGCCAGCAGTTACGTGGCAGGGGGCTACGAGCAGTACTTC. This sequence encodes CASSYVAGGYEQYF.